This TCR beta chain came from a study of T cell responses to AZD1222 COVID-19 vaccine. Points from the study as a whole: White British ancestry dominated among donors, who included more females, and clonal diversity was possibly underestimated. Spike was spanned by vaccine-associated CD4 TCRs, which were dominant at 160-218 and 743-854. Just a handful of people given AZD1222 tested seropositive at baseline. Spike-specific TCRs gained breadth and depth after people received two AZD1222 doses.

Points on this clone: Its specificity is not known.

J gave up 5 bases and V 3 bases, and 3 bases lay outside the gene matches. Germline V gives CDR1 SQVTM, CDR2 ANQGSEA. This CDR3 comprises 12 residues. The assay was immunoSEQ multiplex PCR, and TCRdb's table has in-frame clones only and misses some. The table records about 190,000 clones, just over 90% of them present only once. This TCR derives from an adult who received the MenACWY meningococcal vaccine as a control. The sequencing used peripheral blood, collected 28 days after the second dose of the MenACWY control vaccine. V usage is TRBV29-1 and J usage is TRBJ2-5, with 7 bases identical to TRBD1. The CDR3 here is CSVDTGAETQYF. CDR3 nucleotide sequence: TGCAGCGTTGACACAGGGGCCGAGACCCAGTACTTC.